This T cell receptor beta chain appears in the sequencing data of a study of T cell changes during pregnancy in multiple sclerosis. Profiled with immunoSEQ multiplex PCR; TCRdb holds only in-frame clones, not every one. The table shows fewer than 75,000 clones, with 90% to 95% occurring only once. Germline-derived CDR1 and CDR2 are MNHEY and SMNVEV (reference sequence). The CDR3 consists of 14 residues. The trim removed 3 bases at V and 6 bases at J, leaving 5 bases unmatched. The count of this clone is one. The starting material was peripheral blood, obtained in the second trimester of pregnancy. This clonotype originated in a female donor with multiple sclerosis, enrolled in a pregnancy study. This chain joins TRBV27 and TRBJ1-2, with 9 bases that match TRBD1. CDR3 residues: CASSLGQGLNGYTF. Here the CDR3 DNA reads TGTGCCAGCAGTTTGGGACAGGGCCTTAATGGCTACACCTTC.